Following are 21 T cell receptor beta chains from one sample sequenced in a study of cytomegalovirus exposure and HLA in healthy donors. PCR primers comprised 60 Vbeta and 13 Jbeta primers. Profiling relied on immunoSEQ multiplex PCR, and the TCRdb table lists in-frame clones only, not all of them. The data hold 100,000 to 150,000 clones, with 75% to 85% observed a single time. Sequencing was done on a sample of PBMCs. The receptors here all came from a girl aged 2 to 9 in good health and CMV-seronegative.

The count of this clone is one. The chain uses TRBV7-2 and TRBJ2-3; 11 bases agree with TRBD1. CDR1 and CDR2 from the germline V gene are SGHTA and FQGNSA. CDR3 length: 14 amino acids. Trimming took 8 bases from V and 8 from J; bases not matched to a gene: 9. The chain's CDR3 is CASAPDRGRGTQYF. The CDR3 bases are TGTGCCAGCGCTCCGGACAGGGGGCGGGGTACGCAGTATTTT.

The rearrangement uses TRBV19 and TRBJ2-5; TRBD1 might be the D (6 bases). The V end lost 5 bases, the J end lost 1 base, and 11 bases lay between the germline ends. Germline CDR1 is LNHDA and CDR2 is SQIVND (reference sequence). The CDR3 is made up of 14 amino acids. CDR3 residues: CASSLRGGQETQYF. The CDR3 nucleotides are TGTGCCAGTAGTCTCAGGGGCGGCCAAGAGACCCAGTACTTC.

The chain uses TRBV15 and TRBJ1-2; D is ambiguous. V lost 4 bases and J lost 5, with 17 bases in between. The CDR3 totals 15 residues. CDR1 is LNHNV and CDR2 is YYDKDF in the germline V gene (reference sequence). The CDR3 DNA reads as TGTGCCACCAGCAAGAGACAAGGAAGAGATTATGGCTACACCTTC. Translating it yields CATSKRQGRDYGYTF.

The CDR3 bases are TGTGCCAGCTTTACCGGGACAGCCTCCTACGAGCAGTACTTC. It yields the protein CASFTGTASYEQYF. The rearrangement uses TRBV2 and TRBJ2-7, with TRBD1 matching over 7 bases. The junction had 7 bases not matched to a gene; V was cut back by 8 bases and J by 0 bases. The CDR3 consists of 14 residues. Germline CDR1 is SNHLY and CDR2 is FYNNEI.

CDR3 sequence reads: CASSLAVSSYNEQFF. In DNA form, the CDR3 reads TGCGCCAGCAGCCTAGCGGTCAGCTCCTACAATGAGCAGTTCTTC. The J gene is TRBJ2-1, the V gene TRBV5-1; 7 nucleotides agree with TRBD2. Trimming removed 4 bases from V and 0 bases from J; junction bases left unmatched: 4. The CDR3 consists of 15 residues. Germline values: CDR1 SGHRS, CDR2 YFSETQ.

The CDR3 coding sequence is TGTGCCAGCTTACTGGGAGGAGGAAACACTGAAGCTTTCTTT. This encodes CASLLGGGNTEAFF. The chain combines TRBV5-6 with TRBJ1-1; D unresolved. Germline CDR1 SGHDT, CDR2 YYEEEE. This CDR3 has 14 amino acids. V shed 7 bases and J shed 2 bases, with 15 bases lying between them.

The gene calls are TRBV29-1 and TRBJ1-2, with 7 bases matching TRBD1. Looked up from germline, CDR1 is SQVTM and CDR2 is ANQGSEA. V dropped 8 bases and J dropped 2; count of bases not matched to a gene: 11. The CDR3 contains 14 residues. The CDR3 DNA reads as TGCAGCTCGATGACAGGGACCCCGAACTATGGCTACACCTTC. It is translated as CSSMTGTPNYGYTF.

The rearrangement uses TRBV2 and TRBJ2-5; 7 nucleotides line up with TRBD2. The germline V gene encodes CDR1 SNHLY and CDR2 FYNNEI. V gave up 0 bases and J gave up 2 bases; unmatched junction bases: 3. There are 15 residues in the CDR3. The CDR3 sequence: CASSEAIGGQETQYF. As DNA, the CDR3 is TGTGCCAGCAGTGAAGCTATCGGGGGGCAAGAGACCCAGTACTTC.

This chain links TRBV30 with TRBJ2-4; no clear D gene. The ends were cut back, 3 bases at V and 1 base at J, with 13 bases in the middle. This CDR3 is 15 amino acids long. CDR1 and CDR2 (germline): GTSNPN, SVGIG (reference sequence). The CDR3 DNA reads TGTGCCTGGAGAAGGCCGGAGAGGGCCAAAAACATTCAGTACTTC. It specifies CAWRRPERAKNIQYF.

This clone was seen more than once but under ten times. V is TRBV5-4 and J is TRBJ2-3, with 10 nucleotides matching TRBD1. Germline V CDR1 and CDR2: SGHNT, YYREEE (reference sequence). The CDR3 runs to 15 residues. The J segment lost 1 base and the V segment lost 4 bases, leaving 3 bases of the junction unmatched. CDR3 sequence (DNA): TGTGCCAGCAGCCCCGGGACAGGGGGCACAGATACGCAGTATTTT. Translating it yields CASSPGTGGTDTQYF.

The rearrangement links TRBV6-1 to TRBJ2-1, with D unclear. Per the germline V gene, CDR1 is MNHNS and CDR2 is SASEGT. This CDR3 region has 12 residues. V was trimmed by 5 bases and J by 6 bases, leaving 8 bases between them. CDR3 in DNA: TGTGCCAGCAGTAAACGGAGCAATGAGCAGTTCTTC. It is translated as CASSKRSNEQFF.

J is TRBJ1-1 and V is TRBV4-1; D is perhaps TRBD1 (5 bases). This CDR3 region has 14 residues. The germline CDR1 and CDR2 sequences are MGHRA and YSYEKL. V was pared by 5 bases and J by 1 base, with 11 bases between. In DNA form, the CDR3 reads TGCGCCAGCAGCGCCGGACACTCGAACACTGAAGCTTTCTTT. Translating gives CASSAGHSNTEAFF.

The chain uses TRBV7-2 and TRBJ1-4, with 8 bases identical to TRBD1. The junction had 10 bases not matched to a gene; V was cut back by 5 bases and J by 8 bases. The CDR3 has 15 amino acids. Germline V gene sequence: CDR1 SGHTA, CDR2 FQGNSA. As DNA, the CDR3 is TGTGCCAGCAGCGATACTACAGGGGGACAGGAAAAACTGTTTTTT. This codes for CASSDTTGGQEKLFF.

The rearrangement links TRBV18 to TRBJ2-7; 7 positions agree with TRBD2. The CDR3 runs to 15 residues. Germline assignment: CDR1 KGHSH and CDR2 LQKENI. The V and J ends lost 1 base and 1 base, in that order; junction bases with no gene match: 4. The CDR3 sequence is CASSPQGGSSYEQYF. For the CDR3, the DNA is TGTGCCAGCTCACCACAGGGCGGGAGTTCCTACGAGCAGTACTTC.

The V call is TRBV27, the J call TRBJ2-1; 8 nucleotides agree with TRBD2. Germline V gene lookup returns CDR1 MNHEY and CDR2 SMNVEV (reference sequence). V lost 1 base and J lost 8; bases outside the gene matches: 7. The CDR3 covers 15 residues. CDR3 residues: CASSLLGTRVDEQFF. The CDR3 bases are TGTGCCAGCAGTTTATTGGGGACTAGGGTAGATGAGCAGTTCTTC.

The chain is built from TRBV27 and TRBJ2-1; 10 bases line up with TRBD2. V shed 2 bases and J 6 bases; nucleotides not matched to a gene: 16. Germline V gene lookup returns CDR1 MNHEY and CDR2 SMNVEV (reference sequence). The CDR3 is made up of 19 amino acids. CDR3: CASSLKGGSLAGHFNEQFF. The DNA for the CDR3 is TGTGCCAGCAGTTTAAAGGGGGGCTCACTAGCGGGACATTTCAATGAGCAGTTCTTC.

V and J are TRBV7-9 and TRBJ1-4; TRBD1 aligns across 11 bases. J was trimmed by 5 bases and V by 5 bases; bases with no gene match: 4. The length of the CDR3 is 15 residues. CDR1 SEHNR and CDR2 FQNEAQ come from the germline V gene (reference sequence). CDR3 residues: CASSDRTGGNEKLFF. CDR3 coding DNA: TGTGCCAGCAGCGATCGGACAGGGGGCAATGAAAAACTGTTTTTT.

The chain uses TRBV5-1 and TRBJ1-4; 8 bases line up with TRBD1. Trimming took 4 bases from V and 0 from J; bases not matched to a gene: 2. The CDR3 spans 15 residues. Germline CDR1 reads SGHRS; CDR2 reads YFSETQ. Written as DNA, the CDR3 is TGCGCCAGCAGCGTGACAGGGGCAACTAATGAAAAACTGTTTTTT. Translation gives CASSVTGATNEKLFF.

The chain employs TRBV27 and TRBJ1-4; TRBD1 agrees at 7 bases. V trimming: 6 bases; J trimming: 7 bases; junction bases outside the gene matches: 11. This CDR3 comprises 15 residues. Germline V CDR1 and CDR2: MNHEY, SMNVEV (reference sequence). Here the CDR3 DNA reads TGTGCCAGCAGCCCTCAGGGGGGCGTCCGTGAAAAACTGTTTTTT. Translated, it gives CASSPQGGVREKLFF.

The chain is built from TRBV19 and TRBJ1-5, with 10 bases fitting TRBD1. With 6 bases clipped from V and 5 bases from J, the junction kept 4 bases outside the gene matches. Per germline, CDR1 LNHDA and CDR2 SQIVND (reference sequence). CDR3 length: 14 residues. This CDR3 reads CASRDRGTDQPQHF. As DNA, the CDR3 is TGTGCCAGTAGGGACAGGGGGACCGATCAGCCCCAGCATTTT.

The V call is TRBV18, the J call TRBJ2-3, with 14 bases aligning to TRBD2. The CDR3 contains 16 residues. Germline CDR1 reads KGHSH; CDR2 reads LQKENI. The J segment lost 3 bases and the V segment lost 3 bases, leaving 2 bases of the junction unmatched. CDR3 residues: CASSPWTSGGTDTQYF. DNA for the CDR3: TGTGCCAGCTCACCGTGGACTAGCGGGGGGACAGATACGCAGTATTTT. The complete variable domain, with remaining parts taken from reference TRBV18 and TRBJ2-3, reads NAGVMQNPRHLVRRRGQEARLRCSPMKGHSHVYWYRQLPEEGLKFMVYLQKENIIDESGMPKERFSAEFPKEGPSILRIQQVVRGDSAAYFCASSPWTSGGTDTQYFGPGTRLTVL.